This T cell receptor (beta chain) was identified in a study of blood T cell repertoires in COVID-19 (dated by TCRdb to 2019 to 2021). General notes on the study: The collaborator samples originated in the United States, Italy and Spain and spanned the acute and convalescent phases of COVID-19. The repertoires were released in a freely available public database meant as a resource for research on the immune response to SARS-CoV-2. Subjects who had been exposed to COVID-19, were actively infected with it, or had recovered from it provided the deeply sampled blood TCRbeta repertoires that made up the dataset. Samples came from the ongoing ImmuneRACE study (first 160 participants) plus 1,254 subjects from 6 global collaborators. Where available, HLA class I and class II types were taken from metadata supplied by the sample provider and were not determined by assay-based typing. The prospective study material was composed of cDNA or gDNA derived from T cells, B-cell-depleted T cells, or PBMCs. Nearly every sample came with metadata listing a de-identified subject ID, COVID-19 status, age in years and sex. Broader findings and caveats from the paper: The amount of clinical and demographic metadata varied by source and participant and was provided uncurated.

Its CDR3 holds 14 amino acids, cysteine through phenylalanine. Kept here is only the CDR3 DNA, which spans 42 bases and is read in frame from base 1. CDR1 is given as SGHAT and CDR2 as FQNNGV, both from the germline V gene. Trimming removed 4 bases from V and 9 bases from J; the gene matches leave 9 bases unexplained. TCRbeta CDR3 regions were amplified from genomic DNA by means of the immunoSEQ Assay, a bias-controlled multiplex PCR. Processing in the source paper ran as follows. The number of nucleated cells in each sample was estimated from the amplification of reference gene primers within the assay. Sequence reads were collapsed and filtered to measure the absolute abundance of every unique TCRbeta CDR3 rearrangement. For each sample, productive Simpson clonality was calculated as the square root of Simpson's diversity index across productive rearrangements. TCRdb took this table from immuneACCESS and kept in-frame rearrangements with V and J called. Such tables lack part of the clones; where checked against another copy, unresolved V genes explain under half of the gap, and the rest is unexplained. Clone size and V and J calls were adopted from that table, with D and trimming inferred from the DNA. The sample table records 300,000 or so clones; around four fifths of these occur just once. The ten biggest clones cover 4% to 5% of the sample.

Concerning this clone: No cognate antigen has been identified for it. Per-nucleotide qualities are absent, and no much larger clonotype sits a single base away.

Whole blood was collected in K2EDTA tubes by collaborating institutions according to the institutions' own protocols. Collaborator samples were shipped for TCRbeta analysis as frozen whole blood, isolated PBMCs, or DNA extracted from either sample type. The receptor chain draws on TRBV11-2 and TRBJ2-1, with 7 bases in between that match TRBD1. This TCR was sampled from a woman aged 45-59 years with active or convalescent COVID-19. Specimen: peripheral blood. The DNA sequence is as follows: TGTGCCAGCAGCTCGCAGGGGGAGTTGGGTGAGCAGTTCTTC. It translates to CASSSQGELGEQFF.